The TCR beta chain described here comes from a study of blood T cells in healthy people across ages (dated by TCRdb to the mid-2010s). Study-wide context: In model experiments, template switching captured about one uniquely barcoded TCR beta cDNA molecule for every two T cells. The donors were divided into four age groups: young (average approximately 16 years), middle-aged (about 39), aged (under 70) and long-lived (roughly 88). Two additional independent replicas of 1 million unique cDNA reads from the same blood draw were analyzed for two donors (one aged 18 to 29 and one aged 80 or older). The study measured age-related changes in TCR beta repertoire diversity using deep sequencing normalized with unique cDNA molecular identifiers. The investigation overall reported the following: Compared with the aged group, more naive CD4+ T cells, fewer expanded clones and increased TCR diversity were shown by the long-lived group, suggesting age selection. Total diversity estimates from one million sequenced T cells were considered lower bounds and underestimates. Donor CMV infection status was unknown, potentially confounding age-related changes in expanded clonotypes. Observed TCR beta diversity per million T cells fell roughly linearly with age, and a significant reduction was already apparent by age roughly 41. There was a strong correlation between observed TCR beta diversity and the percentage of naive T cells measured by flow cytometry. Because profiling used bulk unsorted PBMCs, naive and antigen-experienced compartments could not be compared conclusively.

The method was 5' RACE. For sequencing, an Illumina HiSeq 2500 was employed. A second about 7 to 12 cycle PCR used a sample-barcoded 5' primer and a J-beta primer mix. A unique molecular identifier was introduced onto each TCR beta cDNA molecule by a template-switch 5' adaptor carrying 12 random nucleotides. Each sample yielded at least 2.5 million CDR3-containing paired-end reads. First-strand cDNA synthesis was performed from all RNA using the Mint cDNA synthesis kit, with priming by a TRBC-specific oligonucleotide. All cDNA was treated with uracil-DNA glycosylase and then went through a first 18-cycle PCR with the universal primers M1SS and BC2_uni_R. Under the source paper's analysis protocol: Each sample was normalized by randomly selecting 1 million high-quality reads, each carrying a distinct molecular identifier. Reads with shared molecular identifiers were discarded instead of being binned into consensus sequences. MiTCR, run with a Q25 quality threshold and the strictest error-elimination algorithm, handled CDR3 identification, clonotype clustering and error correction. A nonparametric unseen species model with Euler transformation was used to estimate lower-bound total TCR beta diversity. TCRdb passed the public sequencing reads through fastp at Q25 and MiXCR, retaining productive beta sequences. CDR3 protein duplicates are merged, each entry listing the most common genes and DNA. The V and J calls here are based on TCRdb, not the publication. Here the sample has fewer than 650,000 distinct CDR3 sequences; about 29% occur a single time. The ten biggest clones cover approximately 3.6% of the sample.

The donors were roughly 40 Caucasian individuals from Russia, aged roughly 6 to 100 years, who were systemically healthy. Each donor gave 8 to 10 milliliters of peripheral blood, collected into EDTA-treated Vacutainer tubes. PBMCs were isolated by Ficoll-Paque density-gradient centrifugation, with at least 6 million obtained per sample. Total RNA was extracted from PBMCs with Trizol reagent, with at least 6 micrograms obtained per sample. The percentages of naive CD45RAhigh/CD27high T cells were determined by flow cytometry on a PBMC aliquot from every donor. Trimming removed 0 bases from V and 5 bases from J, leaving 4 bases between the germline ends. The germline V gene specifies MNHEY as CDR1 and SVGEGT as CDR2. The CDR3 goes from the cysteine to the phenylalanine over 12 residues. Only the CDR3 region is kept as DNA, spanning 36 bases read in frame from base 1. Note on this clonotype: Its antigen remains unidentified. No per-base quality is available; no much larger clone lies one base away.

These same records also appear under a second study, on T cells of mothers and their children. Taken from the second paper: The donors were nine systemically healthy Caucasian individuals, made up of three mothers and their six children. cDNA synthesis consumed the entire amount of extracted RNA, loaded at about 1.5 ug RNA in each 15 ul reaction. Sample barcodes and 2-4 random nucleotides were added via the M1S primer in the second PCR. More than 8 million TCR beta CDR3 reads were obtained from each mother, and about 3 million reads were obtained from each child. Thymic selection shapes the output of TCR recombination in a similar way in related and unrelated pairs, and inherited differences have a minor effect. Related mother-child pairs always showed normalized repertoire overlap that was slightly higher than in unrelated mother-child pairs, though the difference was never significant. Persistent microchimeric T cell clones were not detected, at a sensitivity of around 95 clones per million clonotypes. The study used deep NGS to compare TCR beta repertoires of mothers and children, seeking features distinguishing related mother-child pairs from unrelated individuals. On average, the children were around 11 +/- 4 years old, while the mothers were about 40 +/- 4 years old. After adapter ligation with NEBNext reagents, the libraries were sequenced on Illumina HiSeq 2000 with 100+100 nt paired-end reads. To avoid cross-contamination, the mother libraries and the child libraries were prepared a month apart and sequenced in separate runs. Between roughly 500,000 and 2,100,000 distinct TCR beta clonotypes were identified per donor. Naive TCR beta clonotypes were estimated from low-frequency clonotypes matched to each donor's FACS-determined naive share, without sorting.

Sequencing was performed on blood. Rearrangement joined TRBV6-2 or TRBV6-3 to TRBJ2-5; no D gene call is confident. This receptor was taken from a boy aged 2 to 10 in good health. In nucleotide form, the sequence is TGTGCCAGCAGTTACTCAGCCGAGACCCAGTACTTC. Translation gives CASSYSAETQYF.